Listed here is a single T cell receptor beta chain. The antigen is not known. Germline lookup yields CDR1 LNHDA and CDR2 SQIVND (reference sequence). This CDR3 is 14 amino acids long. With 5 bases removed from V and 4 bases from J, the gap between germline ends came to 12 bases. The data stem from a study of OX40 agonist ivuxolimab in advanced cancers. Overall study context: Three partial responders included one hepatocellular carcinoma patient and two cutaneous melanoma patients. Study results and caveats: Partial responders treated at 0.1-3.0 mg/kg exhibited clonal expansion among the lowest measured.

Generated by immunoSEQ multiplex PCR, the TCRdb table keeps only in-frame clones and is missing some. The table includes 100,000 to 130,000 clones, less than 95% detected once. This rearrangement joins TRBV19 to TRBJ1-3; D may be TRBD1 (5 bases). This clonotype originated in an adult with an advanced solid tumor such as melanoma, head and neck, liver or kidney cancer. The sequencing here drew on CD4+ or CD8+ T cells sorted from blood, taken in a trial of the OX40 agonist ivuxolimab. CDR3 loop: CASSPRVFGNTIYF. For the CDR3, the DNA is TGTGCCAGTAGTCCCAGGGTTTTCGGAAACACCATATATTTT.